The present T cell receptor (beta chain) was sequenced within a study of OX40 agonist ivuxolimab in advanced cancers. J gave up 6 bases and V 7 bases, and 14 bases lay outside the gene matches. Germline V CDR1 and CDR2: LNHDA, SQIVND (reference sequence). CDR3 length: 16 amino acids. Method: immunoSEQ multiplex PCR; TCRdb's copy keeps in-frame clones and lacks some. The sample shows 98,000 or so clones, 90% to 95% of them seen only once. The sample holds one count of this clone. Baseline, cycle 4 day 1, and cycle 7 day 1 were the blood sampling points. The sample here was CD4+ or CD8+ T cells sorted from blood, taken in a trial of the OX40 agonist ivuxolimab. The receptor's source is an adult with an advanced solid tumor such as melanoma, head and neck, liver or kidney cancer. This chain uses TRBV19 with TRBJ2-1, with TRBD2 matching 8 bases. CDR3 nucleotides: TGTGCCAGTACTCCCCGAGCGGGGGATCCTCCCAATGAGCAGTTCTTC. It specifies CASTPRAGDPPNEQFF.